This entry describes one T cell receptor beta chain. Antigen unknown. The study ran its PCR with 60 Vbeta and 13 Jbeta primers. Clones were read by immunoSEQ multiplex PCR, and TCRdb kept only the in-frame ones, dropping some. This sample has 90,000 to 110,000 clones; nearly 85% occur once, and the top ten carry under 6.5%. Germline V CDR1 and CDR2: MDHEN, SYDVKM. The CDR3 contains 13 residues. V shed 6 bases, J shed 4 bases, and the junction held 5 bases outside the gene matches. This sample stems from a study of cytomegalovirus exposure and HLA in healthy donors. Whole-study findings and limits: Association of a missense DCLRE1C variant with TCR beta V- and J-gene trimming was reported in a later analysis.

The origin of this receptor is a man between 18 and 29 years old in good health and CMV-seronegative. The sample taken for sequencing was PBMCs. The chain couples TRBV28 to TRBJ1-2; 7 bases map to TRBD1. The CDR3 loop is CASRNRGPYGYTF. The CDR3 nucleotides read TGTGCCAGCAGGAACAGGGGCCCCTATGGCTACACCTTC.